This T cell receptor (beta chain) was obtained from a study of radiation and T cells in renal cell carcinoma. Points from the study as a whole: Without pretreatment biopsies, baseline tumor clonotype presence was undetermined.

The germline gives CDR1 LNHNV, CDR2 YYDKDF (reference sequence). CDR3 length: 19 residues. V dropped 0 bases and J dropped 1 base, with 21 bases sitting between them. Here immunoSEQ multiplex PCR was the method, and the copy in TCRdb shows in-frame clones only, minus some. The repertoire holds about 86,000 clones, with over 80% as singletons. About this clone: Antigen unknown.

Time point specified: blood 4 weeks post-SBRT, at nephrectomy. Treatment indicated: 15 Gy SBRT to primary tumor, nephrectomy 4 weeks later. Nephrectomy followed 15 Gy stereotactic body radiation by 4 weeks. Radiation-treated patients gave blood at baseline, week 2 and week 4. This TCR came from a man over 45 with renal cell carcinoma. The sample here was blood, taken from a patient whose treatment included radiotherapy and nephrectomy. V and J are TRBV15 and TRBJ1-1; TRBD1 is a possible D gene (5 bases). This CDR3 reads CATSRDSRGRGQGNTEAFF. As DNA, the CDR3 is TGTGCCACCAGCAGAGATAGTCGGGGTCGGGGTCAGGGGAACACTGAAGCTTTCTTT.